What follows describes a single TCR beta chain. Its matching antigen is unknown. Trimming stripped 0 bases from V and 3 bases from J, with 8 bases between. Germline loops: CDR1 MNHEY, CDR2 SVGAGI. This CDR3 has 14 amino acids. Deep-level assay runs were performed. Using immunoSEQ multiplex PCR, the repertoire was profiled, and TCRdb retains in-frame clones only, with some absent. The table has 760,000 or so clones, roughly 96% seen once. The naive CD8 fraction comprised CD45RO-negative cells positively selected for CCR7 and excluded terminally differentiated effector memory CD45RA+ cells. The sample belongs to a study of shared clonotypes between healthy human individuals. Overall study findings and caveats: A handful of donors shared approximately 5% of their naive CD4 clonotypes. What naive subsets generally showed was a larger estimated richness than memory subsets showed.

V gene TRBV6-5 combines with J gene TRBJ2-5, with D uncertain. Sequencing input: naive CD8+ T cells sorted from blood. The clonotype comes from a young man in good health. The CDR3 DNA is TGTGCCAGCAGTTACTCGATAGAGGAAGAGACCCAGTACTTC. Translated: CASSYSIEEETQYF.